This entry lists 14 T cell receptor beta chains sequenced from one sample in a study of Graves' ophthalmopathy and Graves' hyperthyroidism. The authors amplified TCR beta CDR3 regions from RNA transcripts. Following a first-round RT-PCR that used HTBI primers, a second-round multiplex PCR was carried out. TCRdb used MiXCR to reprocess the multiplex PCR reads, holding one entry per CDR3 protein. The sample has roughly 420,000 distinct CDR3 sequences, around a fifth seen once. Sequencing was done on a sample of peripheral blood. These receptors were obtained from a woman aged 18-30 years with stable Graves' hyperthyroidism.

This clonotype was observed at least ten times. CDR3 nucleotides: TGTGCCAGCAGTTCAGTCCGGCGGGGGGGATCGTACGAGCAGTACTTC. This encodes CASSSVRRGGSYEQYF. This sequence joins TRBV28 and TRBJ2-7, with 9 bases fitting TRBD2. V dropped 4 bases and J dropped 4; count of bases not matched to a gene: 11. Germline CDR1 MDHEN, CDR2 SYDVKM. CDR3 length equals 16 residues. The full variable domain, with the rest looked up from reference TRBV28 and TRBJ2-7, is DVKVTQSSRYLVKRTGEKVFLECVQDMDHENMFWYRQDPGLGLRLIYFSYDVKMKEKGDIPEGYSVSREKKERFSLILESASTNQTSMYLCASSSVRRGGSYEQYFGPGTRLTVT.

This clonotype appeared a few times. The V and J genes are TRBV4-2 and TRBJ1-5, with 8 nucleotides matching TRBD1. CDR1 and CDR2 from the germline V gene are LGHNA and YNFKEQ. Losses at the gene ends were 2 bases for V and 4 bases for J; bases not matched to a gene: 4. The CDR3 runs to 15 residues. The CDR3 coding sequence is TGTGCCAGCAGCCAAATTGGACAGGGAAATCAGCCCCAGCATTTT. Its translation is CASSQIGQGNQPQHF.

This chain links TRBV20-1 with TRBJ1-1, with TRBD1 matching 7 bases. The CDR3 has 13 amino acids. CDR1 and CDR2 from the germline V gene are DFQATT and SNEGSKA (reference sequence). The V gene end was trimmed by 6 bases and the J gene end by 4 bases; junction bases not matched to a gene: 8. In DNA form, the CDR3 reads TGCAGTGCCGGAAGGGGGCGTTTCACTGAAGCTTTCTTT. It encodes CSAGRGRFTEAFF.

Regarding this clonotype: This likely came from a read error, as a far larger clone is one base away. Given the absence of the conserved phenylalanine or tryptophan at the CDR3 end, a read error is likely. The V and J genes are TRBV30 and TRBJ2-5; D is unclear. There are 11 residues in the CDR3. V was trimmed by 0 bases and J by 5 bases, leaving 4 bases between them. Germline V gene sequence: CDR1 GTSNPN, CDR2 SVGIG (reference sequence). This CDR3 is CAWSVRETQYY. In DNA form, the CDR3 reads TGTGCCTGGAGTGTACGGGAGACCCAGTACTAC.

The sample holds a few counts of this clonotype. V usage is TRBV10-3 and J usage is TRBJ1-1; tentative D call: TRBD1 (6 bases). The CDR3 has 13 residues. The ends were cut back, 7 bases at V and 2 bases at J, with 11 bases in the middle. Per germline, CDR1 ENHRY and CDR2 SYGVKD. The chain's CDR3 is CAIKGQPNTEAFF. The CDR3, as DNA: TGTGCCATCAAAGGACAGCCCAACACTGAAGCTTTCTTT.

This clonotype was detected many times. The rearrangement uses TRBV6-2 or TRBV6-3 and TRBJ1-5; TRBD1 is a possible D gene (5 bases). The V gene's germline CDR1 is MNHEY and CDR2 SVGEGT. This CDR3 region has 13 residues. The V end lost 6 bases, the J end lost 3 bases, and 9 bases lay between the germline ends. CDR3 amino acids: CASSRDVNQPQHF. DNA for the CDR3: TGTGCCAGCAGCCGGGACGTCAATCAGCCCCAGCATTTT.

This clonotype occurred many times. The V call is TRBV20-1, the J call TRBJ2-3; tentative D call: TRBD2 (6 bases). This CDR3 is built from 13 residues. Trimming shortened V by 5 bases and J by 3 bases, and 12 bases separated the two germline ends. Germline CDR1 is DFQATT and CDR2 is SNEGSKA (reference sequence). CDR3 loop: CSAQRLGTDTQYF. The CDR3 DNA follows: TGCAGTGCTCAAAGACTAGGAACAGATACGCAGTATTTT.

This clonotype was observed at least ten times. The chain uses TRBV28 and TRBJ2-2; D remains ambiguous. Germline lookup yields CDR1 MDHEN and CDR2 SYDVKM. The CDR3 runs 15 residues. Trimming shortened V by 1 base and J by 2 bases, and 8 bases separated the two germline ends. The CDR3 loop reads CASSLSLFNTGELFF. The CDR3 region has the DNA TGTGCCAGCAGTTTATCCCTCTTTAACACCGGGGAGCTGTTTTTT.

This clonotype has a count of ten or more. The CDR3 nucleotides are TGTGCCAGCAGCTACCCCGCGGACGAGCAGTACTTC. Translated: CASSYPADEQYF. This chain uses TRBV5-5 with TRBJ2-7; D remains unclear. The CDR3 totals 12 residues. V shed 3 bases and J shed 5 bases, with 9 bases lying between them. The germline V gene has CDR1 SGHKS and CDR2 YYEKEE (reference sequence).

Ten or more counts support this clonotype. The CDR3 spells CSVGQGSNTGELFF. The CDR3 nucleotides read TGCAGCGTGGGACAGGGTTCGAACACCGGGGAGCTGTTTTTT. The chain couples TRBV29-1 to TRBJ2-2; 9 positions agree with TRBD1. The germline gives CDR1 SQVTM, CDR2 ANQGSEA. CDR3 length: 14 residues. V dropped 6 bases and J dropped 0; count of bases not matched to a gene: 2.

In its sample, this clonotype was seen many times. The rearrangement joins TRBV6-2 or TRBV6-3 to TRBJ2-7; maybe TRBD1 (6 bases). V lost 6 bases to trimming and J lost 0 bases, with 12 bases between them. The CDR3 totals 14 residues. CDR1 and CDR2 (germline): MNHEY, SVGEGT. The CDR3 region is CASSPGADSYEQYF. In nucleotides, the CDR3 is TGTGCCAGCAGCCCAGGGGCGGACTCCTACGAGCAGTACTTC.

V usage is TRBV6-1 and J usage is TRBJ2-7; TRBD1 agrees at 7 bases. The V gene's germline CDR1 is MNHNS and CDR2 SASEGT. This CDR3 is built from 14 residues. Trimming removed 3 bases from V and 2 bases from J; junction bases left unmatched: 4. The CDR3 loop reads CASSEWGQPYEQYF. For the CDR3, the DNA is TGTGCCAGCAGTGAGTGGGGACAGCCCTACGAGCAGTACTTC.

The rearrangement joins TRBV6-1 to TRBJ1-1; D is possibly TRBD1 (5 bases). V shed 6 bases and J shed 5 bases, with 19 bases lying between them. This CDR3 comprises 15 residues. Germline CDR1 MNHNS, CDR2 SASEGT. The CDR3 reads CASRISVGGLTEAFF. In DNA form, the CDR3 reads TGTGCCAGCAGGATTAGCGTTGGGGGTTTAACTGAAGCTTTCTTT.

This clonotype was detected many times. The chain combines TRBV12-3 or TRBV12-4 with TRBJ2-3, with 8 nucleotides matching TRBD2. The CDR3 has 12 amino acids. The ends lost 7 bases at V and 5 bases at J; junction bases unmatched: 2. The chain's CDR3 is CASTSGRDTQYF. Written as DNA, the CDR3 is TGTGCCAGCACCAGCGGGAGAGATACGCAGTATTTT.